The subject of this entry is one TCR beta chain. This CDR3 spans 15 amino acids. V was pared by 1 base and J by 3 bases, with 9 bases between. The germline gives CDR1 SEHNR, CDR2 FQNEAQ (reference sequence). Of the isolated RNA, all was reverse transcribed, and so the sequenced material was expressed TCRB transcripts. The table came from immunoSEQ multiplex PCR; TCRdb's copy has only in-frame clones and leaves some out. This sample has hundreds of thousands of clones, with 30% found just once. The source of the sample is a study of beta chain features in type 1 diabetes. The V and J genes are TRBV7-9 and TRBJ1-4, with no clear D. The sequenced sample consisted of naive CD4+ T cells from blood. The source is a man between 18 and 29 years old in good health. CDR3 residues: CASSLVSGSNEKLFF. DNA for the CDR3: TGTGCCAGCAGCTTAGTTTCCGGCTCTAATGAAAAACTGTTTTTT.